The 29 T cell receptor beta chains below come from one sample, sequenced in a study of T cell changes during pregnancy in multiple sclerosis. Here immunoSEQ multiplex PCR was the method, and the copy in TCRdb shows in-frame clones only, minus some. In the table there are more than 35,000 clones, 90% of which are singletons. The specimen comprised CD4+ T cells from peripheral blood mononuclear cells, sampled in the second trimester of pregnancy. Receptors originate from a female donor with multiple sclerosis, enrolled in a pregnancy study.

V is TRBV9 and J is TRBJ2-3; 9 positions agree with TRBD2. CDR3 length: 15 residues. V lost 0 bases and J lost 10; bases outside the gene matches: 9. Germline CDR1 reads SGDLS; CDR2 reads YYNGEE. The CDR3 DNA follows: TGTGCCAGCAGCGTAGAGTGGTTAGCGGGAGTTGCGCAGTATTTT. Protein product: CASSVEWLAGVAQYF.

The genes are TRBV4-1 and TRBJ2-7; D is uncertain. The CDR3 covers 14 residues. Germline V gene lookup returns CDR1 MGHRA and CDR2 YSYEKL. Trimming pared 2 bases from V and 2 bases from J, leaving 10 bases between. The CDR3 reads CASSQQIPTYEQYF. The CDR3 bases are TGCGCCAGCAGCCAACAGATACCCACCTACGAGCAGTACTTC.

The CDR3, as DNA: TGTGCCAGTTTACAGAGTAATCAGCCCCAGCATTTT. Translating it yields CASLQSNQPQHF. This chain connects TRBV28 to TRBJ1-5; D gene uncertain. Germline loops: CDR1 MDHEN, CDR2 SYDVKM. V lost 9 bases to trimming and J lost 4 bases, with 10 bases between them. The CDR3 runs 12 residues.

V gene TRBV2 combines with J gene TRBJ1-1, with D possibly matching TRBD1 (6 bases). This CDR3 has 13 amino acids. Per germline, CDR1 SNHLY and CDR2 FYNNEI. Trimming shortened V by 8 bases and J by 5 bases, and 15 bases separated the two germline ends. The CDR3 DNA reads TGTGCCAGCCTTGCAGGGGAGGGGACTGAAGCTTTCTTT. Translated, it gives CASLAGEGTEAFF.

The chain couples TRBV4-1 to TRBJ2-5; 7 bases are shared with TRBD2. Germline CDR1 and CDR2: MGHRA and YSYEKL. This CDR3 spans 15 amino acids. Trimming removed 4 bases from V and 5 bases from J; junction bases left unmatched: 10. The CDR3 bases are TGCGCCAGCAGCCGACTAGCTCTTAGTGGGGAGACCCAGTACTTC. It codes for CASSRLALSGETQYF.

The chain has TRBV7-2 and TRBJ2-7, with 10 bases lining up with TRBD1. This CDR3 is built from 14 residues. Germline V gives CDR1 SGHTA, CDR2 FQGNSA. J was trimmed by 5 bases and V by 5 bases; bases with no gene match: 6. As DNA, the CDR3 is TGTGCCAGCAGCCAAGACAGGGGGCGAGACGAGCAGTACTTC. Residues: CASSQDRGRDEQYF.

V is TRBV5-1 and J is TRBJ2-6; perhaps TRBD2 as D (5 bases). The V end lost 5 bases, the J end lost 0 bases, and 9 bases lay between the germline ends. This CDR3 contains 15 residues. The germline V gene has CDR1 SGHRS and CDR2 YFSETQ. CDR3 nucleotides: TGCGCCAGCAGTTGGGAGCGCTCTGGGGCCAACGTCCTGACTTTC. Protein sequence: CASSWERSGANVLTF.

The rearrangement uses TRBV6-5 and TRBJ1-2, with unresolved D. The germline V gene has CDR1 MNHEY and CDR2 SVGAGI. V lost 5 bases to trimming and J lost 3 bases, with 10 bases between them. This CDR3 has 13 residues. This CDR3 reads CASSTGGYYGYTF. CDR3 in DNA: TGTGCCAGCAGTACCGGAGGGTACTATGGCTACACCTTC.

CDR3 region: CACGGPQRPLHF. In DNA form, the CDR3 reads TGTGCCTGCGGGGGACCCCAGAGACCCCTCCACTTT. The rearrangement links TRBV6-6 to TRBJ1-6; D possibly corresponds to TRBD1 (5 bases). Germline loops: CDR1 MNHNY, CDR2 SVGAGI (reference sequence). Trimming removed 11 bases from V and 12 bases from J, with 17 bases in between. CDR3 length: 12 residues.

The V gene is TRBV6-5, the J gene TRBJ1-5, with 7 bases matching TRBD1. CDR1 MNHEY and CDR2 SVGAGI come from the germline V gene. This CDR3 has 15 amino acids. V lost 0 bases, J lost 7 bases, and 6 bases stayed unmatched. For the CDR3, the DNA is TGTGCCAGCAGTTACTCGAGGTCAGGGGGACAGCCCCAGCATTTT. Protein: CASSYSRSGGQPQHF.

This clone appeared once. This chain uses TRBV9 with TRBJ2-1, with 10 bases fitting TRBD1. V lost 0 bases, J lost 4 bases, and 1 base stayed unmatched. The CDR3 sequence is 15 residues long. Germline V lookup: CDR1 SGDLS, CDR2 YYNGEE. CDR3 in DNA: TGTGCCAGCAGCGTAGCGGGACAGGGGTACAATGAGCAGTTCTTC. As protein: CASSVAGQGYNEQFF. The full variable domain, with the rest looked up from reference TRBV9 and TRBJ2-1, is DSGVTQTPKHLITATGQRVTLRCSPRSGDLSVYWYQQSLDQGLQFLIQYYNGEERAKGNILERFSAQQFPDLHSELNLSSLELGDSALYFCASSVAGQGYNEQFFGPGTRLTVL.

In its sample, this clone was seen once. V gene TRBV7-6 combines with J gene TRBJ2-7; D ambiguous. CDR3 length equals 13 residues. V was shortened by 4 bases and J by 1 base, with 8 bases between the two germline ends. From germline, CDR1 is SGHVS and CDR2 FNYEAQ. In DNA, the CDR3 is TGTGCCAGCAGCTCCCGCCGGTCCTACGAGCAGTACTTC. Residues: CASSSRRSYEQYF.

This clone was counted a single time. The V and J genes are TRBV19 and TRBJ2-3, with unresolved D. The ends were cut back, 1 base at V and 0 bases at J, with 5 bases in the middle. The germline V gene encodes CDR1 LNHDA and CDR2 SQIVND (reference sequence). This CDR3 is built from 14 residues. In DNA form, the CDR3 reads TGTGCCAGTAGTATAGGCGCAAGCACAGATACGCAGTATTTT. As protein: CASSIGASTDTQYF. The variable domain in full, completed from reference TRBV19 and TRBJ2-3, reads DGGITQSPKYLFRKEGQNVTLSCEQNLNHDAMYWYRQDPGQGLRLIYYSQIVNDFQKGDIAEGYSVSREKKESFPLTVTSAQKNPTAFYLCASSIGASTDTQYFGPGTRLTVL.

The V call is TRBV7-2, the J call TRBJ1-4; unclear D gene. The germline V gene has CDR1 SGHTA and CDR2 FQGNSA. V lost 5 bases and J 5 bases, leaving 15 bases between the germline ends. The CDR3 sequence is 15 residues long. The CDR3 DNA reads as TGTGCCAGCAGCCAACGGACTGGGAGGAATGAAAAACTGTTTTTT. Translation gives CASSQRTGRNEKLFF. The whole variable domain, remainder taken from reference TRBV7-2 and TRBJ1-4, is GAGVSQSPSNKVTEKGKDVELRCDPISGHTALYWYRQSLGQGLEFLIYFQGNSAPDKSGLPSDRFSAERTGGSVSTLTIQRTQQEDSAVYLCASSQRTGRNEKLFFGSGTQLSVL.

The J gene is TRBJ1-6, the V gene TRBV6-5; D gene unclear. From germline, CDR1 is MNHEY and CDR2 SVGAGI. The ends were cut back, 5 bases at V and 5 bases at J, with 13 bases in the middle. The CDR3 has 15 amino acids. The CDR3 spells CASSQVGLNNSPLHF. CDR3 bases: TGTGCCAGCAGTCAAGTCGGACTCAATAATTCACCCCTCCACTTT.

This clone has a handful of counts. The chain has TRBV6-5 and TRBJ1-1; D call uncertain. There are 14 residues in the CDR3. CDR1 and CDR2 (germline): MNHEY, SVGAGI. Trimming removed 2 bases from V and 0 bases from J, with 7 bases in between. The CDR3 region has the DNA TGTGCCAGCAGTTACCTTCAGATGAACACTGAAGCTTTCTTT. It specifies CASSYLQMNTEAFF.

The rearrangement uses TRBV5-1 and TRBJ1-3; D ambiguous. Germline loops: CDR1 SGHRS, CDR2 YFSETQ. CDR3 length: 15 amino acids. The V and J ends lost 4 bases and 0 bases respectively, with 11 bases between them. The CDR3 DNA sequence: TGCGCCAGCAGCCCTACAGTCAGCTCTGGAAACACCATATATTTT. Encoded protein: CASSPTVSSGNTIYF.

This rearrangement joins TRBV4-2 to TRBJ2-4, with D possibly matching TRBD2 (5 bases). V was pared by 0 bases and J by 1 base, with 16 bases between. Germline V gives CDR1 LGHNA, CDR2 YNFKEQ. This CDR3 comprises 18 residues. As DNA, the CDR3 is TGTGCCAGCAGCCAAGATCTCCGGGGATACCCTGCCAAAAACATTCAGTACTTC. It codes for CASSQDLRGYPAKNIQYF.

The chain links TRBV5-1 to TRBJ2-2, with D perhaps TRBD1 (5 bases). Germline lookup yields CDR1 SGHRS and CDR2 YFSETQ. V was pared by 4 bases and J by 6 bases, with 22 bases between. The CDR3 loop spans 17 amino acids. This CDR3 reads CASSPEVLTGLAGELFF. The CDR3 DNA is TGCGCCAGCAGCCCAGAAGTACTTACAGGTTTGGCCGGGGAGCTGTTTTTT.

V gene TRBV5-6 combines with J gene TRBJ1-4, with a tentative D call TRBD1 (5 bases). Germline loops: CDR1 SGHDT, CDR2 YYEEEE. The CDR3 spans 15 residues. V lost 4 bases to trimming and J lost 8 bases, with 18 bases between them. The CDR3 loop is CASSPLGQGSEKLFF. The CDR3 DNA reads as TGTGCCAGCAGCCCGTTAGGACAAGGTAGCGAAAAACTGTTTTTT. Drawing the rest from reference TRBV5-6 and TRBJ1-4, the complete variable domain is DAGVTQSPTHLIKTRGQQVTLRCSPKSGHDTVSWYQQALGQGPQFIFQYYEEEERQRGNFPDRFSGHQFPNYSSELNVNALLLGDSALYLCASSPLGQGSEKLFFGSGTQLSVL.

CDR3 loop: CAISESGQGASNYGYTF. The CDR3 nucleotides are TGTGCCATCAGTGAGTCGGGACAGGGGGCGTCGAACTATGGCTACACCTTC. The V and J genes are TRBV10-3 and TRBJ1-2; 12 bases match TRBD1. With V trimmed by 0 bases and J by 2 bases, 4 bases remained unmatched. CDR3 length: 17 residues. The germline CDR1 and CDR2 sequences are ENHRY and SYGVKD.

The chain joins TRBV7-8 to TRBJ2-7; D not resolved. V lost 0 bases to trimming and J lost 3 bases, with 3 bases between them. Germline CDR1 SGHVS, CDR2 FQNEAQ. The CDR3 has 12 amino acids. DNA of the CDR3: TGTGCCAGCAGCTTAGCCAACTACGAGCAGTACTTC. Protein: CASSLANYEQYF.

The CDR3 is CAISEQGLNTEAFF. The CDR3 coding sequence is TGTGCCATCAGTGAACAGGGGCTGAACACTGAAGCTTTCTTT. The chain uses TRBV10-3 and TRBJ1-1; 7 bases fit TRBD1. The ends lost 3 bases at V and 0 bases at J; junction bases unmatched: 1. Germline lookup yields CDR1 ENHRY and CDR2 SYGVKD. This CDR3 region has 14 residues.

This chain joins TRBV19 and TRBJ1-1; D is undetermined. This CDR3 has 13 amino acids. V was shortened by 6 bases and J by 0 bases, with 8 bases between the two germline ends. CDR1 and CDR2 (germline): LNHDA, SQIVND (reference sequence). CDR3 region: CASSKQLNTEAFF. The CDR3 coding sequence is TGTGCCAGTAGCAAACAGTTGAACACTGAAGCTTTCTTT.

CDR3 amino acids: CASSYQAASYNEQFF. In DNA form, the CDR3 reads TGTGCCAGCAGTTACCAAGCGGCTTCCTACAATGAGCAGTTCTTC. The rearrangement joins TRBV6-5 to TRBJ2-1, with D maybe TRBD2 (5 bases). Germline values: CDR1 MNHEY, CDR2 SVGAGI. With 2 bases removed from V and 1 base from J, the gap between germline ends came to 9 bases. The CDR3 consists of 15 residues.

The CDR3 spells CSARSSGNTIYF. The CDR3, as DNA: TGCAGCGCGCGAAGCTCTGGAAACACCATATATTTT. The chain combines TRBV29-1 with TRBJ1-3; D is ambiguous. The germline V gene has CDR1 SQVTM and CDR2 ANQGSEA. The CDR3 has 12 residues. V gave up 7 bases and J gave up 0 bases, with 7 bases separating them.

The CDR3 DNA is TGCGCCAGCAGCACGGGTTACTCTGGAAACACCATATATTTT. It encodes CASSTGYSGNTIYF. The genes are TRBV5-1 and TRBJ1-3; D remains unclear. V lost 4 bases and J 0 bases, leaving 8 bases between the germline ends. Per germline, CDR1 SGHRS and CDR2 YFSETQ. This CDR3 is built from 14 residues.

CDR3 amino acids: CASFAGGEQYF. CDR3 DNA sequence: TGTGCCAGCTTCGCGGGAGGGGAGCAGTACTTC. The chain recombines TRBV6-1 with TRBJ2-7; TRBD2 matches 9 bases. V dropped 8 bases and J dropped 7; count of bases not matched to a gene: 3. CDR1 and CDR2 (germline): MNHNS, SASEGT. This CDR3 spans 11 amino acids.

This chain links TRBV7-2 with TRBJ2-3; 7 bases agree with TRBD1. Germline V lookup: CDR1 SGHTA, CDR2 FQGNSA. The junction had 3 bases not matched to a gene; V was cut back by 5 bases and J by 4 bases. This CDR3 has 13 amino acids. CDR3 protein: CASSPGQPDTQYF. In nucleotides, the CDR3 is TGTGCCAGCAGCCCGGGACAGCCAGATACGCAGTATTTT.